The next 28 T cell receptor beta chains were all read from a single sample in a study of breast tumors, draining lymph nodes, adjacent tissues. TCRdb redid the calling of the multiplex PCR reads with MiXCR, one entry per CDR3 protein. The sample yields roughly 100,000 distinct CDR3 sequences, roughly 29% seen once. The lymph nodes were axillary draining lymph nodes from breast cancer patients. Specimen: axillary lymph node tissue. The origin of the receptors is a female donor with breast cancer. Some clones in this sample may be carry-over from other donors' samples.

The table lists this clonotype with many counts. The CDR3 region is CASSPHKGGVSSYNEQFF. CDR3 coding DNA: TGTGCCAGCAGCCCCCACAAGGGGGGAGTGAGCTCCTACAATGAGCAGTTCTTC. V and J are TRBV7-9 and TRBJ2-1, with D tentatively TRBD1 or TRBD2 (6 bases each). The CDR3 contains 18 residues. Germline CDR1 reads SEHNR; CDR2 reads FQNEAQ (reference sequence). Trimming pared 5 bases from V and 0 bases from J, leaving 20 bases between.

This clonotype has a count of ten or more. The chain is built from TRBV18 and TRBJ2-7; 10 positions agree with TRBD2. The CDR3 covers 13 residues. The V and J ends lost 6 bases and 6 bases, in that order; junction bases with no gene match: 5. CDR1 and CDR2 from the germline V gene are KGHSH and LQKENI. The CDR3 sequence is CASSPRTSGEQYF. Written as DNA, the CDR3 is TGTGCCAGCTCCCCGAGGACTAGCGGCGAGCAGTACTTC.

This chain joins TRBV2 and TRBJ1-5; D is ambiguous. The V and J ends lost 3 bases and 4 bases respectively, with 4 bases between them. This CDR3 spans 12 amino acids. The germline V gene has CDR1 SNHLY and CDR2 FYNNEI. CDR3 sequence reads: CASSDQNQPQHF. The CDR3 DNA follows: TGTGCCAGCAGTGATCAGAATCAGCCCCAGCATTTT.

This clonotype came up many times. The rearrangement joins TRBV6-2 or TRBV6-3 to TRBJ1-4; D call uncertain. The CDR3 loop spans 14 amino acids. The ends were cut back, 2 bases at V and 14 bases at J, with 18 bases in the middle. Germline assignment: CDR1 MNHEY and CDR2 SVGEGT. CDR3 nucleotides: TGTGCCAGCAGTTACCTTGGGGTGATGGGAGCGCTGTTTTTT. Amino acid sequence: CASSYLGVMGALFF.

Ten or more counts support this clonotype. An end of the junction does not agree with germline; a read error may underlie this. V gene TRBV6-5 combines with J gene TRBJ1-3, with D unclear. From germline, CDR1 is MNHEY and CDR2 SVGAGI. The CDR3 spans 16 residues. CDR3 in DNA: TGTGCCAGCAGTCACTCTGACGGGGTTCCTGGAAACACCATATATTTT. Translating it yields CASSHSDGVPGNTIYF.

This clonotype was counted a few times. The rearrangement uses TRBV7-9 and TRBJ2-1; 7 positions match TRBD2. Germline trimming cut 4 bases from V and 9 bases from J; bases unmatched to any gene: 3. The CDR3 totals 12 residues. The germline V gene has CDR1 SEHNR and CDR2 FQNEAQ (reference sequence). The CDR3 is CASSWGGSEQFF. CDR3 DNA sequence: TGTGCCAGCAGCTGGGGGGGTAGTGAGCAGTTCTTC.

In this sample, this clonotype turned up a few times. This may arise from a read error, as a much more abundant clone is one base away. CDR3 region: CASSVGPLGSNEPFF. The CDR3 DNA reads TGTGCCAGCAGCGTAGGGCCCTTAGGGTCCAATGAGCCGTTCTTC. The chain is built from TRBV9 and TRBJ2-1; D unresolved. This CDR3 spans 15 amino acids. Germline values: CDR1 SGDLS, CDR2 YYNGEE.

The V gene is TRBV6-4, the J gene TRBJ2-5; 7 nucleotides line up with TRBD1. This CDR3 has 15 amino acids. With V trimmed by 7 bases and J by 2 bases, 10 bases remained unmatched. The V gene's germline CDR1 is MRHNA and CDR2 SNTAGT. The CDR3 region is CASTSGDRGQETQYF. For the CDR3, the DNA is TGTGCCAGCACATCCGGGGACAGAGGACAAGAGACCCAGTACTTC.

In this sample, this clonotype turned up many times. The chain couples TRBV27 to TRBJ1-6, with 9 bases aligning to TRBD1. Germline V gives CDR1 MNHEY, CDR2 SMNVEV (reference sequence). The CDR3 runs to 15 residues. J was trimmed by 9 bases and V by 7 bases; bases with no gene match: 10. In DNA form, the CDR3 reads TGTGCCAGCACCCCGGACAGGGGAATCGTTTCACCCCTCCACTTT. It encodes CASTPDRGIVSPLHF.

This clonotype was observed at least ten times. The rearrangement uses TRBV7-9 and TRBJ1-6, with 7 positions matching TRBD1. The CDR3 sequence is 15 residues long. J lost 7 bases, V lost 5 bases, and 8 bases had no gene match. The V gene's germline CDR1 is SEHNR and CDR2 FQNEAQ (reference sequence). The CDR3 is CASSRHQGENSPLHF. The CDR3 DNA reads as TGTGCCAGCAGCCGACATCAGGGGGAGAATTCACCCCTCCACTTT. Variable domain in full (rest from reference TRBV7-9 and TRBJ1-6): DTGVSQNPRHKITKRGQNVTFRCDPISEHNRLYWYRQTLGQGPEFLTYFQNEAQLEKSRLLSDRFSAERPKGSFSTLEIQRTEQGDSAMYLCASSRHQGENSPLHFGNGTRLTVT.

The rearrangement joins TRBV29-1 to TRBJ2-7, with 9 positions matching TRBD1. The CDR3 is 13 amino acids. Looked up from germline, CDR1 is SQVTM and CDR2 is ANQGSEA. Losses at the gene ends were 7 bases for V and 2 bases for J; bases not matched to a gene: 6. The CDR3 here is CSEGGTGTYEQYF. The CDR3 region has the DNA TGCAGCGAGGGGGGGACAGGGACCTACGAGCAGTACTTC.

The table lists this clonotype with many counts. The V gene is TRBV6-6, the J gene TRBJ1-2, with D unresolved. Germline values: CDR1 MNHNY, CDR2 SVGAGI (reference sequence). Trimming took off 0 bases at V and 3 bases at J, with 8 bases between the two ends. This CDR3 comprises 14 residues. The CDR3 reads CASSYSAEHYGYTF. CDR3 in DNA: TGTGCCAGCAGTTACTCGGCGGAGCACTATGGCTACACCTTC.

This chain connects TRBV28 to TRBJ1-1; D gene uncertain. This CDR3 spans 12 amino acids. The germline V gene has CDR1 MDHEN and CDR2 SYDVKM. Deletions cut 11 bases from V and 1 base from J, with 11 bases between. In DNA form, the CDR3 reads TGTGCCGGCCCCCGGGAGAACACTGAAGCTTTCTTT. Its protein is CAGPRENTEAFF.

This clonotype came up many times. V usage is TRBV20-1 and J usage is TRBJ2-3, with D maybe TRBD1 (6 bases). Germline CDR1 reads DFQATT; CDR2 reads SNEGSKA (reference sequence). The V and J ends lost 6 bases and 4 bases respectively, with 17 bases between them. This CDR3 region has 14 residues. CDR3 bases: TGCAGTGCCATCGACCCGTACAGGGCAGATACGCAGTATTTT. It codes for CSAIDPYRADTQYF.

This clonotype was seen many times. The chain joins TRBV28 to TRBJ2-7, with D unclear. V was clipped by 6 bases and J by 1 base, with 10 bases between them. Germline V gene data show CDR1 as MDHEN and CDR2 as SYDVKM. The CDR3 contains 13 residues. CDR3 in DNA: TGTGCCAGCAGAACCCCCGGGTCCTACGAGCAGTACTTC. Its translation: CASRTPGSYEQYF. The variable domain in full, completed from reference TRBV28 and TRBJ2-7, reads DVKVTQSSRYLVKRTGEKVFLECVQDMDHENMFWYRQDPGLGLRLIYFSYDVKMKEKGDIPEGYSVSREKKERFSLILESASTNQTSMYLCASRTPGSYEQYFGPGTRLTVT.

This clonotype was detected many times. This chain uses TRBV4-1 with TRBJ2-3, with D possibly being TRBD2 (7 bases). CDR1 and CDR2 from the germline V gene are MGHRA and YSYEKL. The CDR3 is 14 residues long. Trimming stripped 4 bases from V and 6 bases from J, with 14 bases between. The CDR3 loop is CASSPARGGDTQYF. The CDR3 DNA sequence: TGCGCCAGCAGCCCTGCCCGCGGGGGCGATACGCAGTATTTT.

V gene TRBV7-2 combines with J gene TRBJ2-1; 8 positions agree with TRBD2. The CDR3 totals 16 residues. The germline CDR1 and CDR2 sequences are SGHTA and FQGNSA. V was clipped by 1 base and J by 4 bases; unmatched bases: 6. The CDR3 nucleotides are TGTGCCAGCAGCTTAGTGTCGGGACTAGGTTACAATGAGCAGTTCTTC. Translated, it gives CASSLVSGLGYNEQFF.

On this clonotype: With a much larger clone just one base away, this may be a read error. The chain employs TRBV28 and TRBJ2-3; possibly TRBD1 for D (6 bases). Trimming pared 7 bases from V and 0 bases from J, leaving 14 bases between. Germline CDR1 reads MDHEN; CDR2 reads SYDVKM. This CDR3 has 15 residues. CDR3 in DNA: TGTGCCAGCAATCCCAGGGGATATAGCACAGATACGCAGTATTTT. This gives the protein CASNPRGYSTDTQYF.

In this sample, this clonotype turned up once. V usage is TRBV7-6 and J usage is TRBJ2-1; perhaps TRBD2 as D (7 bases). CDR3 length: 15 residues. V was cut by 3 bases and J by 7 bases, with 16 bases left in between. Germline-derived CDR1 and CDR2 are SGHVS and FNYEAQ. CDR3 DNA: TGTGCCAGCAGCTTGGGGGGGCGAGTGGGTAATGAGCAGTTCTTC. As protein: CASSLGGRVGNEQFF.

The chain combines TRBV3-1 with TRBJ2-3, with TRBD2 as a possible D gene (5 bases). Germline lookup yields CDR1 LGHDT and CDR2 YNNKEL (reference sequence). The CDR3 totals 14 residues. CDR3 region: CARPDPGVTDTQYF. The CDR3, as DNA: TGTGCTAGGCCGGACCCCGGGGTAACAGATACGCAGTATTTT.

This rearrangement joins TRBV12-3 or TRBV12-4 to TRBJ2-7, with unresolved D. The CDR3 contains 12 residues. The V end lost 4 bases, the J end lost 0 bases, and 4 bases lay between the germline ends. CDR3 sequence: CASSYPSYEQYF. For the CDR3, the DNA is TGTGCCAGCAGTTATCCCTCCTACGAGCAGTACTTC.

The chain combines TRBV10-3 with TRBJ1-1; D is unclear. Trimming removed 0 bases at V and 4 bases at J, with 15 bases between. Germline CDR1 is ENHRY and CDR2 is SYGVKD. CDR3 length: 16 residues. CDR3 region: CAISESPGPSFTEAFF. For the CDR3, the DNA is TGTGCCATCAGTGAGTCGCCGGGCCCCTCGTTCACTGAAGCTTTCTTT.

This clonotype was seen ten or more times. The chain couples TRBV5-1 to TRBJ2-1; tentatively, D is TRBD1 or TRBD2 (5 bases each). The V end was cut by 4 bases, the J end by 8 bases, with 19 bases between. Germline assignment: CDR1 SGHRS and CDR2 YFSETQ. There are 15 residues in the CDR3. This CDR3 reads CASSPGPLIRDEQFF. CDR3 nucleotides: TGCGCCAGCAGCCCGGGACCATTAATCCGGGATGAGCAGTTCTTC.

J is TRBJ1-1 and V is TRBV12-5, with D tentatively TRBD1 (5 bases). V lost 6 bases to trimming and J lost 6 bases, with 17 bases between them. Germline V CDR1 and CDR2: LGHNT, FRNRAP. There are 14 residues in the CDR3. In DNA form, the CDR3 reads TGTGCTAGTGGACCAGGGCCCTTGGTCGCTGAAGCTTTCTTT. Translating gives CASGPGPLVAEAFF.

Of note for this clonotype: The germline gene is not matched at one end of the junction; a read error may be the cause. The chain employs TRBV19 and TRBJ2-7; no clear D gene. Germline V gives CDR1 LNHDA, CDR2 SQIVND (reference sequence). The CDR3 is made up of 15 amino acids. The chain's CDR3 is CASSITYTTSYGQCF. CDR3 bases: TGTGCCAGTAGTATTACCTACACGACCTCCTACGGGCAGTGCTTC.

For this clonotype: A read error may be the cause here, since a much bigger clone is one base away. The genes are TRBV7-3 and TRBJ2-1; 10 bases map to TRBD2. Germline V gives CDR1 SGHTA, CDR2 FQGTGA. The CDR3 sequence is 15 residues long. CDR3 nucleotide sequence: TGTGCCAGCAGCTTAAAACTAGCGGGAAGGAATGAGCAGCTCTTC. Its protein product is CASSLKLAGRNEQLF.

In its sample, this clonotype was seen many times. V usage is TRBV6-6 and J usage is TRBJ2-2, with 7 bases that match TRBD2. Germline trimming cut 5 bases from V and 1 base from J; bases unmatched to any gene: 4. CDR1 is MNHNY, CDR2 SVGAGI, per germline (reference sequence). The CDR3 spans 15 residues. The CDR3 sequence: CASSQREENTGELFF. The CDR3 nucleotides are TGTGCCAGCAGTCAGCGGGAAGAGAACACCGGGGAGCTGTTTTTT.

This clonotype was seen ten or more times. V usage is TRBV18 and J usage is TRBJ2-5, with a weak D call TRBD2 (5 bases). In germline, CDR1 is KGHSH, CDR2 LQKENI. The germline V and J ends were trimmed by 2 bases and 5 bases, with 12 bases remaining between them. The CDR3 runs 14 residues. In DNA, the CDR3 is TGTGCCAGCTCACCAGGACTGGCGGCTGAGACCCAGTACTTC. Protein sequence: CASSPGLAAETQYF. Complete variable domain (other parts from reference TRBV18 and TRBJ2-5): NAGVMQNPRHLVRRRGQEARLRCSPMKGHSHVYWYRQLPEEGLKFMVYLQKENIIDESGMPKERFSAEFPKEGPSILRIQQVVRGDSAAYFCASSPGLAAETQYFGPGTRLLVL.